The clone carrying this T cell receptor beta chain has at least ten counts. The target antigen is unknown. CDR1 is SGHNT, CDR2 YENEEA, per germline. There are 14 residues in the CDR3. V was pared by 5 bases and J by 5 bases, with 14 bases between. This sample is drawn from a study of T cell responses to AZD1222 COVID-19 vaccine. Broader study findings: Spike-wide coverage was observed for vaccine-associated CD4 TCRs, with dominant responses at 160-218 and 743-854. Repertoires were obtained solely post-peak T cell response. Donors were largely white British and mainly female; clonal diversity was possibly underestimated. Spike-specific TCR breadth rose after two AZD1222 doses, and depth rose as well.

Method: immunoSEQ multiplex PCR; TCRdb's copy keeps in-frame clones and lacks some. The sample shows about 140,000 clones, 65% to 90% of them seen only once. The starting material was peripheral blood, obtained 28 days after the second dose of the MenACWY control vaccine. V and J are TRBV11-3 and TRBJ2-3; no clear D. This TCR was recovered from an adult who received the MenACWY meningococcal vaccine as a control. The CDR3 nucleotides read TGTGCCAGCAGCCCAGAACCCGGTGGAGATACGCAGTATTTT. Encoded protein: CASSPEPGGDTQYF.